The 15 T cell receptor beta chains listed next were all sequenced from one sample in a study of identical twins. TCRdb called the 5' RACE reads again in MiXCR, with one record for every CDR3 protein. The table records around 450,000 distinct CDR3 sequences, 14% of them present only once. Another study also made use of these data, one on yellow fever vaccine responses in identical twins.

Material for sequencing was CD4+ T cells sorted from blood. The receptors derive from a woman younger than 35 in good health.

The genes are TRBV29-1 and TRBJ2-1, with TRBD2 matching 7 bases. Germline V lookup: CDR1 SQVTM, CDR2 ANQGSEA. The CDR3 has 13 amino acids. V dropped 7 bases and J dropped 2; count of bases not matched to a gene: 5. This CDR3 reads CSGLGGPYNEQFF. The CDR3 bases are TGCAGCGGACTGGGAGGGCCCTACAATGAGCAGTTCTTC.

The rearrangement joins TRBV2 to TRBJ1-2, with TRBD1 matching 9 bases. Trimming removed 6 bases from V and 8 bases from J; junction bases left unmatched: 7. The CDR3 covers 13 residues. The V gene's germline CDR1 is SNHLY and CDR2 FYNNEI. In nucleotides, the CDR3 is TGTGCCAGCAGAACCGGACAGGGGCAAGGCTACACCTTC. This gives the protein CASRTGQGQGYTF. Full variable domain (rest looked up from reference TRBV2 and TRBJ1-2): EPEVTQTPSHQVTQMGQEVILRCVPISNHLYFYWYRQILGQKVEFLVSFYNNEISEKSEIFDDQFSVERPDGSNFTLKIRSTKLEDSAMYFCASRTGQGQGYTFGSGTRLTVV.

The chain joins TRBV27 to TRBJ2-3; D might be TRBD2 (7 bases). Trimming removed 4 bases at V and 2 bases at J, with 16 bases between. The CDR3 has 16 amino acids. Germline V gives CDR1 MNHEY, CDR2 SMNVEV (reference sequence). CDR3 protein: CASSSGWGGVTDTQYF. In DNA, the CDR3 is TGTGCCAGCAGTTCTGGTTGGGGGGGCGTCACAGATACGCAGTATTTT.

This clonotype has only a few counts. This chain links TRBV5-1 with TRBJ2-7; TRBD1 aligns across 8 bases. V lost 3 bases and J lost 2; bases outside the gene matches: 4. This CDR3 has 14 amino acids. Germline assignment: CDR1 SGHRS and CDR2 YFSETQ. The chain's CDR3 is CASSWGQAPYEQYF. The CDR3 nucleotides read TGCGCCAGCAGCTGGGGACAGGCTCCCTACGAGCAGTACTTC.

V gene TRBV2 combines with J gene TRBJ2-1; the D gene is possibly TRBD2 (5 bases). The germline CDR1 and CDR2 sequences are SNHLY and FYNNEI. CDR3 length: 16 amino acids. Trimming removed 10 bases from V and 1 base from J, with 20 bases in between. The CDR3 DNA reads TGTGCCATCCTCCTCGTACTAGGAGTGTCCTACAATGAGCAGTTCTTC. It is translated as CAILLVLGVSYNEQFF. The full variable domain, its missing parts supplied by reference TRBV2 and TRBJ2-1, is EPEVTQTPSHQVTQMGQEVILRCVPISNHLYFYWYRQILGQKVEFLVSFYNNEISEKSEIFDDQFSVERPDGSNFTLKIRSTKLEDSAMYFCAILLVLGVSYNEQFFGPGTRLTVL.

The rearrangement joins TRBV2 to TRBJ1-1, with D hard to call. The CDR3 totals 14 residues. V was cut by 7 bases and J by 6 bases, with 18 bases left in between. From germline, CDR1 is SNHLY and CDR2 FYNNEI. The CDR3 bases are TGTGCCAGCACGTCTTTTGGCGGCCAAGCTGAAGCTTTCTTT. It encodes CASTSFGGQAEAFF.

This clonotype appeared a few times. The chain uses TRBV7-3 and TRBJ1-1; TRBD1 aligns across 8 bases. Germline lookup yields CDR1 SGHTA and CDR2 FQGTGA. The CDR3 has 18 amino acids. V dropped 0 bases and J dropped 1; count of bases not matched to a gene: 10. The CDR3 sequence: CASSLTGTGKTRNTEAFF. CDR3 bases: TGTGCCAGCAGCTTAACAGGGACAGGCAAAACGCGGAACACTGAAGCTTTCTTT.

This clonotype was recorded at least ten times. This chain links TRBV6-2 or TRBV6-3 with TRBJ2-1; D gene ambiguous. Germline V lookup: CDR1 MNHEY, CDR2 SVGEGT. V gave up 5 bases and J gave up 16 bases, with 21 bases separating them. The CDR3 has 13 amino acids. This CDR3 reads CASSLAVSSASFF. CDR3 nucleotide sequence: TGTGCCAGCAGTCTTGCGGTCTCCTCCGCCTCCTTCTTC.

The chain is built from TRBV11-1 and TRBJ2-3, with 7 bases aligning to TRBD1. The V gene end was trimmed by 5 bases and the J gene end by 6 bases; junction bases not matched to a gene: 14. Looked up from germline, CDR1 is SGHAT and CDR2 is FQDESV (reference sequence). The CDR3 runs to 16 residues. The CDR3 nucleotides are TGTGCCAGCAGCCCAAGATCAGGGGGTCGCGGGGATACGCAGTATTTT. Translated, it gives CASSPRSGGRGDTQYF.

The chain is built from TRBV5-1 and TRBJ2-7; 9 bases agree with TRBD1. Trimming took 4 bases from V and 5 from J; bases not matched to a gene: 7. CDR1 and CDR2 from the germline V gene are SGHRS and YFSETQ. This CDR3 region has 14 residues. In nucleotides, the CDR3 is TGCGCCAGCAGCCGGGACAGGGTGGTCGACGAGCAGTACTTC. Its translation is CASSRDRVVDEQYF.

The CDR3 loop reads CSATGGAGSEQYF. In DNA form, the CDR3 reads TGCAGTGCTACAGGTGGTGCAGGTTCCGAGCAGTACTTC. The chain is built from TRBV20-1 and TRBJ2-7, with D uncertain. CDR3 size: 13 residues. The germline V gene has CDR1 DFQATT and CDR2 SNEGSKA (reference sequence). V was trimmed by 4 bases and J by 6 bases, leaving 16 bases between them.

This clonotype came up many times. The rearrangement joins TRBV28 to TRBJ2-2; D gene ambiguous. Germline CDR1 MDHEN, CDR2 SYDVKM. The CDR3 loop spans 12 amino acids. V lost 5 bases and J lost 6, with 7 bases in between. CDR3 in DNA: TGTGCCAGCAGTCAAAGGTCCGGGGAGCTGTTTTTT. Translated, it gives CASSQRSGELFF.

The table lists this clonotype with a few counts. The chain has TRBV27 and TRBJ2-5; 7 nucleotides line up with TRBD2. There are 13 residues in the CDR3. Germline V lookup: CDR1 MNHEY, CDR2 SMNVEV (reference sequence). V was clipped by 4 bases and J by 3 bases; unmatched bases: 2. CDR3 residues: CASSSSGKETQYF. DNA for the CDR3: TGTGCCAGCAGTTCAAGCGGGAAAGAGACCCAGTACTTC.

This clonotype appeared a few times. The chain joins TRBV10-3 to TRBJ2-3; possible D gene TRBD2, 6 bases. In germline, CDR1 is ENHRY, CDR2 SYGVKD. Trimming cost V 10 bases and J 6 bases, with 11 bases left between them. The CDR3 runs to 11 residues. The CDR3 loop is CANSSVDTQYF. CDR3 bases: TGTGCCAACTCTAGCGTTGATACGCAGTATTTT.

This clonotype appeared many times. The genes are TRBV5-1 and TRBJ2-1; TRBD1 agrees at 10 bases. Germline V gene lookup returns CDR1 SGHRS and CDR2 YFSETQ. There are 14 residues in the CDR3. V shed 5 bases, J shed 4 bases, and the junction held 3 bases outside the gene matches. CDR3 residues: CASRGTGVYNEQFF. Here the CDR3 DNA reads TGCGCCAGCAGAGGGACAGGGGTTTACAATGAGCAGTTCTTC.